These 30 T cell receptor beta chains were all obtained from the same sample, sequenced in a study of PD-1 blockade in classical Hodgkin lymphoma. TCRdb's copy holds only in-frame clones and misses some; the assay was immunoSEQ multiplex PCR. The table shows 25,000 or so clones, with approximately 87% occurring only once. Described time point: cycle 4 day 1 (C4D1), after five to seven weeks of nivolumab. Each patient's relapse followed autologous stem cell transplantation, and brentuximab vedotin exposure varied. This sample comprised peripheral blood mononuclear cells (PBMCs), obtained before the fourth cycle of nivolumab. These receptors were collected from a human donor with classical Hodgkin lymphoma.

The rearrangement joins TRBV19 to TRBJ2-2, with TRBD1 as a possible D gene (6 bases). CDR1 is LNHDA and CDR2 is SQIVND in the germline V gene (reference sequence). V shed 5 bases and J shed 5 bases, with 9 bases lying between them. The CDR3 is 13 amino acids. The CDR3 protein is CASSSGATGELFF. The CDR3 DNA is TGTGCCAGTAGTTCAGGGGCGACCGGGGAGCTGTTTTTT.

The V gene is TRBV12-5, the J gene TRBJ2-7; TRBD1 matches at 9 bases. Losses at the gene ends were 7 bases for V and 2 bases for J; bases not matched to a gene: 12. The length of the CDR3 is 16 residues. Germline CDR1 reads LGHNT; CDR2 reads FRNRAP. In nucleotides, the CDR3 is TGTGCTAGTGCAAAAACTACCGGGACAGGGACCTACGAGCAGTACTTC. Translation: CASAKTTGTGTYEQYF.

The chain recombines TRBV4-1 with TRBJ2-7; 7 nucleotides line up with TRBD1. The CDR3 sequence is 15 residues long. In germline, CDR1 is MGHRA, CDR2 YSYEKL. Unmatched junction bases numbered 11, after V lost 5 bases and J lost 4 bases. For the CDR3, the DNA is TGCGCCAGCAGCTCTATACAGGGGAAGGGGTACGAGCAGTACTTC. Encoded protein: CASSSIQGKGYEQYF.

The V call is TRBV10-2, the J call TRBJ1-2; D ambiguous. V dropped 2 bases and J dropped 3 bases, with 7 bases sitting between them. CDR1 and CDR2 (germline): WSHSY, SAAADI. The CDR3 runs 13 residues. The CDR3 protein is CASSETPHYGYTF. CDR3 sequence (DNA): TGCGCCAGCAGTGAGACACCTCACTATGGCTACACCTTC.

This clone was seen a few times. This chain links TRBV6-1 with TRBJ1-2; 8 bases match TRBD1. Germline lookup yields CDR1 MNHNS and CDR2 SASEGT. The CDR3 consists of 15 residues. V trimming: 7 bases; J trimming: 5 bases; junction bases outside the gene matches: 12. CDR3 DNA sequence: TGTGCCAGCACCCACCGAGGGCAGGGGGCATATGGCTACACCTTC. Translating gives CASTHRGQGAYGYTF.

The V and J genes are TRBV6-5 and TRBJ1-5; D is possibly TRBD1 (5 bases). Trimming stripped 2 bases from V and 5 bases from J, with 10 bases between. Germline lookup yields CDR1 MNHEY and CDR2 SVGAGI. The CDR3 extends over 14 amino acids. CDR3 loop: CASSYLGTDQPQHF. CDR3 DNA sequence: TGTGCCAGCAGTTACCTAGGGACGGATCAGCCCCAGCATTTT.

This chain joins TRBV7-3 and TRBJ2-3; 9 positions agree with TRBD2. After removal of 2 bases from V and 2 bases from J, the junction contained 11 bases not matched to a gene. CDR1 and CDR2 from the germline V gene are SGHTA and FQGTGA. The CDR3 spans 18 residues. This CDR3 reads CASSLEAGGPGITDTQYF. CDR3 nucleotide sequence: TGTGCCAGCAGCTTAGAGGCGGGAGGGCCGGGAATCACAGATACGCAGTATTTT.

The chain uses TRBV10-3 and TRBJ2-3; 11 bases are shared with TRBD1. Germline lookup yields CDR1 ENHRY and CDR2 SYGVKD. This CDR3 is 16 amino acids long. V shed 5 bases, J shed 3 bases, and the junction held 7 bases outside the gene matches. The CDR3 is CAISRTGGWVTDTQYF. The CDR3 DNA is TGTGCCATCAGTAGGACAGGGGGCTGGGTGACAGATACGCAGTATTTT.

V is TRBV10-2 and J is TRBJ2-7, with D possibly being TRBD1 or TRBD2 (5 bases each). Trimming pared 6 bases from V and 4 bases from J, leaving 19 bases between. Germline V CDR1 and CDR2: WSHSY, SAAADI. The length of the CDR3 is 15 residues. The CDR3 DNA sequence: TGCGCCAGCAGGAAGTCAACAGGACTTGGTTACGAGCAGTACTTC. Translated, it gives CASRKSTGLGYEQYF.

The chain links TRBV4-2 to TRBJ2-1; D ambiguous. The CDR3 spans 14 residues. The V end was cut by 0 bases, the J end by 6 bases, with 9 bases between. Germline lookup yields CDR1 LGHNA and CDR2 YNFKEQ. The CDR3 is CASSQEPASNEQFF. CDR3 nucleotides: TGTGCCAGCAGCCAAGAACCAGCGAGCAATGAGCAGTTCTTC.

V usage is TRBV10-2 and J usage is TRBJ2-3, with 7 bases fitting TRBD2. Germline CDR1 reads WSHSY; CDR2 reads SAAADI. This CDR3 is 16 amino acids long. The ends lost 4 bases at V and 1 base at J; junction bases unmatched: 8. Written as DNA, the CDR3 is TGCGCCAGCAGTGGACCTAGCGGTCGGGGCACAGATACGCAGTATTTT. Translation gives CASSGPSGRGTDTQYF.

The chain joins TRBV4-1 to TRBJ2-5, with a weak D call TRBD1 (7 bases). Trimming took 4 bases from V and 5 from J, leaving 14 bases between them. Per germline, CDR1 MGHRA and CDR2 YSYEKL. CDR3 length: 14 amino acids. This CDR3 reads CASSPTGRLETQYF. CDR3 nucleotide sequence: TGCGCCAGCAGCCCGACAGGGAGGCTCGAGACCCAGTACTTC.

The chain couples TRBV2 to TRBJ2-5; D may correspond to TRBD1 or TRBD2 (5 bases each). Germline assignment: CDR1 SNHLY and CDR2 FYNNEI. This CDR3 is built from 15 residues. Trimming left V 6 bases short and J 2 bases short, with 16 bases between. CDR3 DNA: TGTGCCAGCAGGGCTAGAGGGACGTATCAAGAGACCCAGTACTTC. Protein: CASRARGTYQETQYF.

This chain uses TRBV20-1 with TRBJ2-3, with unresolved D. The V gene lost 4 bases and the J gene lost 6 bases, with 8 bases spanning the gap. Germline CDR1 reads DFQATT; CDR2 reads SNEGSKA (reference sequence). CDR3 size: 11 residues. The DNA for the CDR3 is TGCAGTGCTACTCCGGCCGATACGCAGTATTTT. Its protein is CSATPADTQYF.

The rearrangement links TRBV10-3 to TRBJ1-5; 7 bases line up with TRBD1. The CDR3 has 15 residues. Losses at the gene ends were 2 bases for V and 7 bases for J; bases not matched to a gene: 8. CDR1 and CDR2 from the germline V gene are ENHRY and SYGVKD. Here the CDR3 reads CAISEGGGVGQPQHF. The DNA for the CDR3 is TGTGCCATCAGTGAGGGAGGGGGCGTAGGGCAGCCCCAGCATTTT.

The rearrangement uses TRBV25-1 and TRBJ1-1; D is unclear. The ends were cut back, 4 bases at V and 0 bases at J, with 12 bases in the middle. Per germline, CDR1 MGHDK and CDR2 SYGVNS. The CDR3 length is 15 residues. For the CDR3, the DNA is TGTGCCAGCAGTGGCCTTCGGGAGATGAACACTGAAGCTTTCTTT. Translated: CASSGLREMNTEAFF. The full variable domain, its missing parts supplied by reference TRBV25-1 and TRBJ1-1, is EADIYQTPRYLVIGTGKKITLECSQTMGHDKMYWYQQDPGMELHLIHYSYGVNSTEKGDLSSESTVSRIRTEHFPLTLESARPSHTSQYLCASSGLREMNTEAFFGQGTRLTVV.

Concerning this clone itself: Other DNA sequences in the sample encode the same CDR3. The chain carries TRBV5-1 and TRBJ2-5; TRBD2 is a possible D gene (5 bases). Trimming cost V 0 bases and J 5 bases, with 11 bases left between them. This CDR3 region has 14 residues. CDR1 and CDR2 (germline): SGHRS, YFSETQ. DNA of the CDR3: TGCGCCAGCAGCTTGGTGGGCGGGCTCGAGACCCAGTACTTC. Encoded protein: CASSLVGGLETQYF.

CDR3 sequence (DNA): TGTGCCACCAGCAGAGGGACAGGGCGAATCGGGGAGCTGTTTTTT. As protein: CATSRGTGRIGELFF. This rearrangement joins TRBV15 to TRBJ2-2, with 8 nucleotides matching TRBD1. This CDR3 is 15 amino acids long. Germline V gene lookup returns CDR1 LNHNV and CDR2 YYDKDF (reference sequence). With 1 base clipped from V and 7 bases from J, the junction kept 5 bases outside the gene matches.

The chain joins TRBV5-4 to TRBJ2-7, with 8 bases that match TRBD2. J gave up 5 bases and V 2 bases, and 6 bases lay outside the gene matches. The germline V gene encodes CDR1 SGHNT and CDR2 YYREEE (reference sequence). This CDR3 spans 14 amino acids. This CDR3 reads CASSLRGGNDEQYF. The DNA of the CDR3 is TGTGCCAGCAGCTTACGGGGGGGGAACGACGAGCAGTACTTC.

This clone was detected only a few times. This chain joins TRBV9 and TRBJ1-3; D is ambiguous. Trimming took off 5 bases at V and 6 bases at J, with 9 bases between the two ends. Germline CDR1 is SGDLS and CDR2 is YYNGEE. This CDR3 spans 12 amino acids. CDR3 nucleotides: TGTGCCAGCAGGCCCCTTGAAAACACCATATATTTT. Its protein product is CASRPLENTIYF.

This chain uses TRBV6-1 with TRBJ1-2; TRBD1 agrees at 7 bases. V dropped 0 bases and J dropped 7; count of bases not matched to a gene: 5. The germline gives CDR1 MNHNS, CDR2 SASEGT. The CDR3 spans 14 residues. CDR3 sequence (DNA): TGTGCCAGCAGTGAAGCAGGGGGCGGAGGTGGCTACACCTTC. It yields the protein CASSEAGGGGGYTF.

This rearrangement joins TRBV5-1 to TRBJ2-2; D might be TRBD1 (6 bases). Germline V gene data show CDR1 as SGHRS and CDR2 as YFSETQ. The germline V and J ends were trimmed by 0 bases and 2 bases, with 11 bases remaining between them. This CDR3 comprises 16 residues. The CDR3 DNA reads TGCGCCAGCAGCTTGGGACAGGCTACAAACACCGGGGAGCTGTTTTTT. Protein product: CASSLGQATNTGELFF.

This clone came up once. This chain connects TRBV7-9 to TRBJ1-5, with 8 bases fitting TRBD1. J was trimmed by 1 base and V by 1 base; bases with no gene match: 12. The CDR3 sequence is 19 residues long. CDR1 is SEHNR, CDR2 FQNEAQ, per germline (reference sequence). The CDR3 sequence: CASSLEPQGAFWSNQPQHF. The CDR3 DNA sequence: TGTGCCAGCAGCTTAGAACCTCAGGGGGCGTTTTGGAGCAATCAGCCCCAGCATTTT.

The rearrangement joins TRBV11-2 to TRBJ1-2; D perhaps matches TRBD1 (5 bases). This CDR3 is built from 14 residues. V dropped 2 bases and J dropped 8 bases, with 15 bases sitting between them. Germline CDR1 is SGHAT and CDR2 is FQNNGV. CDR3 loop: CASSLPGGGPGYTF. Here the CDR3 DNA reads TGTGCCAGCAGCTTACCTGGGGGGGGACCCGGCTACACCTTC.

The chain employs TRBV5-1 and TRBJ1-2; TRBD1 might be the D (5 bases). V gave up 0 bases and J gave up 3 bases, with 12 bases separating them. Germline CDR1 is SGHRS and CDR2 is YFSETQ. This CDR3 comprises 15 residues. The CDR3 bases are TGCGCCAGCAGCTTGGTTCAGGGACCGGACTATGGCTACACCTTC. This sequence encodes CASSLVQGPDYGYTF. Supplemented by reference TRBV5-1 and TRBJ1-2, the full variable domain reads KAGVTQTPRYLIKTRGQQVTLSCSPISGHRSVSWYQQTPGQGLQFLFEYFSETQRNKGNFPGRFSGRQFSNSRSEMNVSTLELGDSALYLCASSLVQGPDYGYTFGSGTRLTVV.

The V call is TRBV7-9, the J call TRBJ1-2, with 10 bases identical to TRBD1. V shed 1 base, J shed 8 bases, and the junction held 4 bases outside the gene matches. The CDR3 is made up of 14 amino acids. The V gene's germline CDR1 is SEHNR and CDR2 FQNEAQ (reference sequence). Here the CDR3 reads CASSLGQGAEGYTF. The CDR3 DNA reads as TGTGCCAGCAGCTTAGGACAGGGGGCCGAAGGCTACACCTTC.

V is TRBV29-1 and J is TRBJ1-4, with D uncertain. Trimming stripped 0 bases from V and 7 bases from J, with 21 bases between. This CDR3 has 17 amino acids. CDR1 and CDR2 from the germline V gene are SQVTM and ANQGSEA. The CDR3 protein is CSVEDPSGGGMSEKLFF. The CDR3 DNA reads as TGCAGCGTTGAAGATCCCTCGGGAGGTGGTATGAGTGAAAAACTGTTTTTT.

V is TRBV15 and J is TRBJ2-1; D unclear. V was trimmed by 4 bases and J by 3 bases, leaving 7 bases between them. The CDR3 sequence is 13 residues long. Germline V gives CDR1 LNHNV, CDR2 YYDKDF (reference sequence). CDR3 protein: CATSKRDYNEQFF. CDR3 sequence (DNA): TGTGCCACCAGCAAAAGAGACTACAATGAGCAGTTCTTC.

The CDR3 nucleotides are TGTGCCAGTAGTATAGCGGGGCAGGGGGCGGCCTACGAGCAGTACTTC. Its translation is CASSIAGQGAAYEQYF. The V call is TRBV19, the J call TRBJ2-7; 8 bases fit TRBD1. This CDR3 is 16 amino acids long. The V segment lost 1 base and the J segment 2 bases; nucleotides outside the gene matches: 7. In germline, CDR1 is LNHDA, CDR2 SQIVND (reference sequence). Looking up the rest from reference TRBV19 and TRBJ2-7 gives the full variable domain: DGGITQSPKYLFRKEGQNVTLSCEQNLNHDAMYWYRQDPGQGLRLIYYSQIVNDFQKGDIAEGYSVSREKKESFPLTVTSAQKNPTAFYLCASSIAGQGAAYEQYFGPGTRLTVT.

The V call is TRBV29-1, the J call TRBJ2-7, with D possibly called TRBD1 or TRBD2 (5 bases each). This CDR3 spans 14 amino acids. The V gene's germline CDR1 is SQVTM and CDR2 ANQGSEA. Trimming removed 3 bases at V and 5 bases at J, with 17 bases between. The CDR3 DNA reads TGCAGCGTTGACCCCGGGGCAGGTTCCCACGAGCAGTACTTC. Encoded protein: CSVDPGAGSHEQYF.